A single sample is the source of the 4 T cell receptor beta chains below, sequenced in a study of CD8 T cells in ankylosing spondylitis. TCRdb itself ran the 5' RACE reads through MiXCR, one entry per CDR3 protein. The sample has about 200,000 distinct CDR3 sequences, roughly 26% seen once. The material sequenced was blood, either unsorted or a sorted T cell fraction (not recorded which). These TCRs come from a male donor with ankylosing spondylitis or in good health (not recorded which).

This clonotype was detected many times. CDR3 nucleotides: TGCGCCAGCAGCCCCGGGATTCACTACGAGCAGTACTTC. Translating gives CASSPGIHYEQYF. The chain carries TRBV5-1 and TRBJ2-7, with D possibly TRBD2 on 5 matching bases. Germline CDR1 is SGHRS and CDR2 is YFSETQ. V was pared by 4 bases and J by 3 bases, with 11 bases between. The CDR3 covers 13 residues.

The CDR3 sequence: CAIKGTGDEQYF. The CDR3 nucleotides are TGTGCCATCAAGGGGACAGGGGACGAGCAGTACTTC. The chain has TRBV10-3 and TRBJ2-7, with TRBD1 matching 10 bases. The CDR3 is 12 residues long. V lost 7 bases, J lost 5 bases, and 2 bases stayed unmatched. The germline V gene has CDR1 ENHRY and CDR2 SYGVKD.

This CDR3 reads CASSLVGGSGSSYEQYF. CDR3 nucleotides: TGTGCCAGCAGCTTAGTCGGTGGTAGCGGGAGCTCCTACGAGCAGTACTTC. J is TRBJ2-7 and V is TRBV7-6; the match to TRBD2 covers 9 bases. Germline V gene data show CDR1 as SGHVS and CDR2 as FNYEAQ. The CDR3 consists of 17 residues. V dropped 1 base and J dropped 0; count of bases not matched to a gene: 7.

V is TRBV24-1 and J is TRBJ2-3, with 8 bases that match TRBD2. This CDR3 spans 18 amino acids. Losses at the gene ends were 2 bases for V and 5 bases for J; bases not matched to a gene: 14. Looked up from germline, CDR1 is KGHDR and CDR2 is SFDVKD. Here the CDR3 DNA reads TGTGCCACCAGTGATTCAATCTCCGGGAGGGCTGGGGAAGATACGCAGTATTTT. Protein sequence: CATSDSISGRAGEDTQYF.